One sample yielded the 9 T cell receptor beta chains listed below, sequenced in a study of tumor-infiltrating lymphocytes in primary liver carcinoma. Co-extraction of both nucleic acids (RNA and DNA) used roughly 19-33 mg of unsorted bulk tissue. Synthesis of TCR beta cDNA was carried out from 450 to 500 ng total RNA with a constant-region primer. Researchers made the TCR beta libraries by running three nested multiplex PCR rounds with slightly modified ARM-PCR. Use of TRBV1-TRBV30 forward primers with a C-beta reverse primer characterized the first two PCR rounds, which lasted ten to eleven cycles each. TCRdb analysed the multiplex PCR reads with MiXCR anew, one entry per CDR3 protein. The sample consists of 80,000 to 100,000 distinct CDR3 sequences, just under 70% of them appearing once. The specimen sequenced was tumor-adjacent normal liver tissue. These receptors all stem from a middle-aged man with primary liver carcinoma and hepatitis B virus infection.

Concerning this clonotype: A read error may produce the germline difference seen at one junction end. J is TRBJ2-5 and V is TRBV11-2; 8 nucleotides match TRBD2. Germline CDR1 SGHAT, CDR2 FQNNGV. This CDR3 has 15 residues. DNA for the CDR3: TGTGTCAGCAGCGTATCGGGACTAGGGGGGGAGACCCAGTACTTC. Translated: CVSSVSGLGGETQYF.

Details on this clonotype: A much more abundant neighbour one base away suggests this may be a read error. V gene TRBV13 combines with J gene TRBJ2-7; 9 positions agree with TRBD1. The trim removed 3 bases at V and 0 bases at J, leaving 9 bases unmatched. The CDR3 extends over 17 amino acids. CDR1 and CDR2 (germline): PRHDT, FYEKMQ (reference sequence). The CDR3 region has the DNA TGTGCCAGCAGCTTGCCTACAGGGGGCCAAGGCTCCTACGAGCAGTACTTC. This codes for CASSLPTGGQGSYEQYF. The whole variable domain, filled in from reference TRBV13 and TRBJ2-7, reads AAGVIQSPRHLIKEKRETATLKCYPIPRHDTVYWYQQGPGQDPQFLISFYEKMQSDKGSIPDRFSAQQFSDYHSELNMSSLELGDSALYFCASSLPTGGQGSYEQYFGPGTRLTVT.

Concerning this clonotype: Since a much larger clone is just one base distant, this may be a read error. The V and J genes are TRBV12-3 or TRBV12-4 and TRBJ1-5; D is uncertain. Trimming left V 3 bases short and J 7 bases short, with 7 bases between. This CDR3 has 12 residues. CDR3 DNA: TGTGCCAGCAGTTTCCTGAAACAGCCCCAGCATTTT. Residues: CASSFLKQPQHF.

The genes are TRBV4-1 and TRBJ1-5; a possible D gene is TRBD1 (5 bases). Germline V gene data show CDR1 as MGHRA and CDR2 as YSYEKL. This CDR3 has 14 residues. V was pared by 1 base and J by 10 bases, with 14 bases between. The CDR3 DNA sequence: TGCGCCAGCAGCCAAGGGGCGGGGGGTAATCCCCAGCATTTT. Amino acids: CASSQGAGGNPQHF.

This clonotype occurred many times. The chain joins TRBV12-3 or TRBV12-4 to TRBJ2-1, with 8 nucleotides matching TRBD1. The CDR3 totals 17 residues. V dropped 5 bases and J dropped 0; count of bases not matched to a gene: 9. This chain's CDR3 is CASSAGQGGLSYNEQFF. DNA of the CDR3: TGTGCCAGCAGTGCCGGACAGGGTGGGCTCTCCTACAATGAGCAGTTCTTC.

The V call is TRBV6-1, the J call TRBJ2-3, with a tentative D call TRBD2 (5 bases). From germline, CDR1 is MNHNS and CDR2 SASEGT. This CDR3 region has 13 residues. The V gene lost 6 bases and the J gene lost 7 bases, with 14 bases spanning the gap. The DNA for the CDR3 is TGTGCCAGCAGGAGGGCCGGAACAAATACGCAGTATTTT. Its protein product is CASRRAGTNTQYF.

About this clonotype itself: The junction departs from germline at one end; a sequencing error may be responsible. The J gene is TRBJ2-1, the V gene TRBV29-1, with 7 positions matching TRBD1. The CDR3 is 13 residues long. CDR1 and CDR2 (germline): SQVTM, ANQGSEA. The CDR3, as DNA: TGCAGCATTCGTACAGGGGCAGGAAATGGGCAGTTCTTC. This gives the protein CSIRTGAGNGQFF.

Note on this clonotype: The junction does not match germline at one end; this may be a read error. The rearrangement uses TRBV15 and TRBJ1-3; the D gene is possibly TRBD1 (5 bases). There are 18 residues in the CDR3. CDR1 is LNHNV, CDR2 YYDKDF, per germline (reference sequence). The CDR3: CAISSWMGGPRSGNTIYF. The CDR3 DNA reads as TGTGCCATCAGCAGTTGGATGGGGGGACCCCGCTCTGGAAACACCATATATTTT.

The CDR3 bases are TGCAGAGCTTCACCCGGGACGGCGGATCAGCCCCAGCATTTT. Amino acids: CRASPGTADQPQHF. The V gene is TRBV29-1, the J gene TRBJ1-5; maybe TRBD1 (5 bases). The CDR3 loop spans 14 amino acids. Germline assignment: CDR1 SQVTM and CDR2 ANQGSEA.